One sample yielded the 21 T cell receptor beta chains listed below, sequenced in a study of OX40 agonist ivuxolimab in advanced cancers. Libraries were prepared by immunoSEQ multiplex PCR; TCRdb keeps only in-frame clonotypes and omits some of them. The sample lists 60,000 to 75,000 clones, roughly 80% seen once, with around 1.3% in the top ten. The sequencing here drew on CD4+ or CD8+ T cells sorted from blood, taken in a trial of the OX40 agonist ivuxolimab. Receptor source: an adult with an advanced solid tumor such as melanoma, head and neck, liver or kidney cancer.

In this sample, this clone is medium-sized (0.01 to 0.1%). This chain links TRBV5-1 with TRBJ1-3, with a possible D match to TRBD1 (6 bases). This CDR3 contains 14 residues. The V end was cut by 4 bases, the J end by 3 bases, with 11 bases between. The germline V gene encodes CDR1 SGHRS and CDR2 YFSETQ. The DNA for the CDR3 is TGCGCCAGCAGCCCGCGGACAGATGGAAACACCATATATTTT. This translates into CASSPRTDGNTIYF. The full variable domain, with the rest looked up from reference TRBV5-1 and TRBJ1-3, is KAGVTQTPRYLIKTRGQQVTLSCSPISGHRSVSWYQQTPGQGLQFLFEYFSETQRNKGNFPGRFSGRQFSNSRSEMNVSTLELGDSALYLCASSPRTDGNTIYFGEGSWLTVV.

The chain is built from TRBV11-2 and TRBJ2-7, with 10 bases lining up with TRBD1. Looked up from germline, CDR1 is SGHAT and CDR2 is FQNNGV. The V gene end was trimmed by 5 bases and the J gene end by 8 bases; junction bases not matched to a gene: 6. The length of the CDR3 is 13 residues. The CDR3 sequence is CASSRGDRGKQYF. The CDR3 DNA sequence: TGTGCCAGCAGCCGGGGGGACAGGGGTAAGCAGTACTTC. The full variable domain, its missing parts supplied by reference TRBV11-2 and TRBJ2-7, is EAGVAQSPRYKIIEKRQSVAFWCNPISGHATLYWYQQILGQGPKLLIQFQNNGVVDDSQLPKDRFSAERLKGVDSTLKIQPAKLEDSAVYLCASSRGDRGKQYFGPGTRLTVT.

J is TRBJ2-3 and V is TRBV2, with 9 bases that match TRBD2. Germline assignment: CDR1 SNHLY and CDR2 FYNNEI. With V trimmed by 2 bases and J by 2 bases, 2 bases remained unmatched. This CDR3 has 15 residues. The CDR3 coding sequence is TGTGCCAGCAGTGAACTAGCGGGGATCACAGATACGCAGTATTTT. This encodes CASSELAGITDTQYF.

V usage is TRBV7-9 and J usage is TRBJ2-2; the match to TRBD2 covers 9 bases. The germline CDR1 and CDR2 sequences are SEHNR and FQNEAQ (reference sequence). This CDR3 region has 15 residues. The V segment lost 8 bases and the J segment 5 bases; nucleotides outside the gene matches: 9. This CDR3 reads CASHWGAGGTGELFF. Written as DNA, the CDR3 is TGTGCCAGCCACTGGGGAGCGGGGGGAACCGGGGAGCTGTTTTTT.

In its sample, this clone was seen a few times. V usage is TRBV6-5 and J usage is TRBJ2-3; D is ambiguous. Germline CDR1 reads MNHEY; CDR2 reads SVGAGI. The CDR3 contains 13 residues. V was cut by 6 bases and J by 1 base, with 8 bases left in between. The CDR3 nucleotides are TGTGCCAGCAGCAAAACCCGCACAGATACGCAGTATTTT. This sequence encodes CASSKTRTDTQYF.

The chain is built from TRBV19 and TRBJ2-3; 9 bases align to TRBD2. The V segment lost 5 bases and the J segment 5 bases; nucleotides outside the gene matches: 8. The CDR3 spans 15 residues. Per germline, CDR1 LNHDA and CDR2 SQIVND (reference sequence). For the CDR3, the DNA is TGTGCCAGTAGTGGTAGCGGGGGCACCCGAGATACGCAGTATTTT. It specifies CASSGSGGTRDTQYF.

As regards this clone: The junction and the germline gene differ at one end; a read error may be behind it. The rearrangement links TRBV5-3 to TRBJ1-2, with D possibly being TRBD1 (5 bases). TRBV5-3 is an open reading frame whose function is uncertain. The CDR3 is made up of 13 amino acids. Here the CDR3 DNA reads TGTGCCAGCAGCTTGGGACCTCGGCGTGGCTACACCTTC. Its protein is CASSLGPRRGYTF.

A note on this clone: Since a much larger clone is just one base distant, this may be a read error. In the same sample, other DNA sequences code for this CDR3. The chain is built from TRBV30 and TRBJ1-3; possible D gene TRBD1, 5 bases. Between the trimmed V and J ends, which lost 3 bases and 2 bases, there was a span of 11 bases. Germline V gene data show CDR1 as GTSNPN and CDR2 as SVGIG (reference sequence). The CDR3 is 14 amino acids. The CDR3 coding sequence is TGTGCCTGGAGGGGCAGGGAGGCTGGAAACACCATATATTTT. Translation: CAWRGREAGNTIYF.

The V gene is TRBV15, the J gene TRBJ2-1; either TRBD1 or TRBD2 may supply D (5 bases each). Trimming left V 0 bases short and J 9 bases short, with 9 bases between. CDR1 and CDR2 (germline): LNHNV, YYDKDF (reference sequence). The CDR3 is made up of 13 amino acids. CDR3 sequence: CATSRDEGSEQFF. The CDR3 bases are TGTGCCACCAGCAGAGATGAGGGGAGTGAGCAGTTCTTC.

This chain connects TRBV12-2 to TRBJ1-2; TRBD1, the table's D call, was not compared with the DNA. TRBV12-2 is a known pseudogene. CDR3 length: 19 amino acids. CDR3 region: CASRLPSRGLGQGIRGYTF. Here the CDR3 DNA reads TGTGCAAGTCGCTTACCTAGTAGAGGACTCGGACAGGGGATCCGTGGCTACACCTTC.

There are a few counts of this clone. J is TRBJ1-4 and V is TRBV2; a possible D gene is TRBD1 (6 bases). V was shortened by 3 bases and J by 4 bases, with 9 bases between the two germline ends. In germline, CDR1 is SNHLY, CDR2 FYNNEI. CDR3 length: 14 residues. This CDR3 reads CASSDGQLNEKLFF. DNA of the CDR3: TGTGCCAGCAGTGATGGACAGCTTAATGAAAAACTGTTTTTT. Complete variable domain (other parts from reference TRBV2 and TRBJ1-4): EPEVTQTPSHQVTQMGQEVILRCVPISNHLYFYWYRQILGQKVEFLVSFYNNEISEKSEIFDDQFSVERPDGSNFTLKIRSTKLEDSAMYFCASSDGQLNEKLFFGSGTQLSVL.

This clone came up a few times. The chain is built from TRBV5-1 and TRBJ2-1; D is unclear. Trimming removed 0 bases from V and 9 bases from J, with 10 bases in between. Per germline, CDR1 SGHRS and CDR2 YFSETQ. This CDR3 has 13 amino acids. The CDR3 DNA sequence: TGCGCCAGCAGCTTGGAACGGGCTCGTGAGCAGTTCTTC. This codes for CASSLERAREQFF.

The CDR3 spells CASSQEGGYTGELFF. DNA of the CDR3: TGCGCCAGCAGCCAAGAGGGGGGCTACACCGGGGAGCTGTTTTTT. The V gene is TRBV4-1, the J gene TRBJ2-2, with D perhaps being TRBD1 or TRBD2 (6 bases each). There are 15 residues in the CDR3. Germline loops: CDR1 MGHRA, CDR2 YSYEKL. The ends were cut back, 0 bases at V and 3 bases at J, with 8 bases in the middle.

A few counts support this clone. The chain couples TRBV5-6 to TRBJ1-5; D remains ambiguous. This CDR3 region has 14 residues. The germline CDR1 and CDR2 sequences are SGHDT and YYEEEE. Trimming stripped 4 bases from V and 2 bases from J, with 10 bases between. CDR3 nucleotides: TGTGCCAGCAGCGCGGGTGATCGCAATCAGCCCCAGCATTTT. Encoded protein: CASSAGDRNQPQHF.

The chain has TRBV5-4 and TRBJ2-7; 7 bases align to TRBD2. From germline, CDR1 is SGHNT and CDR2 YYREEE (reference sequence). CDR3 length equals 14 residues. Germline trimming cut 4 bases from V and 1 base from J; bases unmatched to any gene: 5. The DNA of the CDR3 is TGTGCCAGCAGCGTTACTAGCGATTCCTACGAGCAGTACTTC. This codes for CASSVTSDSYEQYF.

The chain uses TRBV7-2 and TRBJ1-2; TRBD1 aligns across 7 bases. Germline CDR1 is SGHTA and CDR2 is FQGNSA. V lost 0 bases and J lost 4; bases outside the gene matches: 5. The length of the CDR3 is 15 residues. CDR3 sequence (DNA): TGTGCCAGCAGCTTAGCCCCTGACAGGGTCTATGGCTACACCTTC. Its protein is CASSLAPDRVYGYTF.

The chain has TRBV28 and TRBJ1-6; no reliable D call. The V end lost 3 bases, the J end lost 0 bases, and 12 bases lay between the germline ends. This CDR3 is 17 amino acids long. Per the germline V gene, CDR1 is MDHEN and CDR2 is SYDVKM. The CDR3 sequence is CASSLRRQSSYNSPLHF. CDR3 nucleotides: TGTGCCAGCAGTTTGAGGAGGCAGAGCTCCTATAATTCACCCCTCCACTTT.

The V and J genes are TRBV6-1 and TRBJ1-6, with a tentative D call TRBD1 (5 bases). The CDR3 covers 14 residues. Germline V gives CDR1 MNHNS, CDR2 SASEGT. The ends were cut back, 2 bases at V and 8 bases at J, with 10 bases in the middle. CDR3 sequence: CASSEKGMDSPLHF. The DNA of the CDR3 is TGTGCCAGCAGTGAAAAGGGGATGGATTCACCCCTCCACTTT.

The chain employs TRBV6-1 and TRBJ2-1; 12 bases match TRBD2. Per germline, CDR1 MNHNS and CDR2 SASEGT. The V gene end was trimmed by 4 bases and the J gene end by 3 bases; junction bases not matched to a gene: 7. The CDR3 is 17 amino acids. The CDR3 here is CASSGLAGGLVYNEQFF. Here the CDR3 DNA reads TGTGCCAGCAGTGGGCTAGCGGGGGGGCTTGTCTACAATGAGCAGTTCTTC.

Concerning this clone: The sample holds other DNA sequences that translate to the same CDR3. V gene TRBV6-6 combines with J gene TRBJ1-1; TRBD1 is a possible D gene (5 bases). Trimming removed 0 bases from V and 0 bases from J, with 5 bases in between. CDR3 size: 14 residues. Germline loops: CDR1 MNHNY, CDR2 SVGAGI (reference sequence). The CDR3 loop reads CASSYSGVNTEAFF. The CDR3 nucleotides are TGTGCCAGCAGTTACTCGGGGGTGAACACTGAAGCTTTCTTT.

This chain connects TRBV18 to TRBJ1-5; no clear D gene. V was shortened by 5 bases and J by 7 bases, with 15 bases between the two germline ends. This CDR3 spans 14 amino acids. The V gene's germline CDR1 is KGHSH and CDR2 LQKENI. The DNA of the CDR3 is TGTGCCAGCTCAACGGCATCAACCGGCCAGCCCCAGCATTTT. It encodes CASSTASTGQPQHF.